These T cell receptor beta chains were read from a single sample in a study of Ad26.COV2.S vaccination and SARS-CoV-2 variants. TCRdb keeps only in-frame clones here, not all; method: immunoSEQ multiplex PCR. The data show roughly 320,000 clones, more than 75% seen once. The source was peripheral blood, collected in a trial of Ad26.COV2.S vaccine versus placebo. These receptors all come from a person between 18 and 65 years old who received the Ad26.COV2.S COVID-19 vaccine or a placebo. CDR3s include the opening cysteine and the closing phenylalanine or tryptophan. The order of the fields is clone size, V gene, D gene, J gene, CDR3 DNA, CDR3 protein. A D gene is named only where the DNA matches it firmly. A clone size is listed for some rows: how often the clone was seen (once, few, many), or a class if it is expanded.

size: -; V: TRBV7-2; D: TRBD1; J: TRBJ1-5; DNA: TGTGCCAGCAGCCAAGAAAGGACAGGGGGGTGGCAGCCCCAGCATTTT; CDR3: CASSQERTGGWQPQHF
size: -; V: TRBV15; D: -; J: TRBJ1-1; DNA: TGTGCCACCAGCAGAGATAGGCCGAACACTGAAGCTTTCTTT; CDR3: CATSRDRPNTEAFF
size: -; V: TRBV7-3; D: TRBD2; J: TRBJ2-1; DNA: TGTGCCAGCAGCTTAACTAGCGGGGGGGCATCTGGCAATGAGCAGTTCTTC; CDR3: CASSLTSGGASGNEQFF
size: once; V: TRBV6-4; D: -; J: TRBJ2-1; DNA: TGTGCCAGTCGCCGGGACCCCTGGGCCCATGAGCAGTTCTTC; CDR3: CASRRDPWAHEQFF
size: -; V: TRBV5-1; D: -; J: TRBJ2-5; DNA: TGCGCCAGCAGCCCGACCGGGTCCCATCTTAAGGGGGAGACCCAGTACTTC; CDR3: CASSPTGSHLKGETQYF
size: once; V: TRBV11-2; D: TRBD1; J: TRBJ1-1; DNA: TGTGCCAGCAGCTTAGTTGTACAGGGGGGGGAAGCTTTCTTT; CDR3: CASSLVVQGGEAFF
size: once; V: TRBV28; D: -; J: TRBJ1-1; DNA: TGTGCCAGCAGTCCCGGTTGGGCCAACGAAAAAGCTTTCTTT; CDR3: CASSPGWANEKAFF
size: -; V: TRBV30; D: TRBD2; J: TRBJ2-7; DNA: TGTGCCTGGAGGATAGCGGGGGGTCACGAGCAGTACTTC; CDR3: CAWRIAGGHEQYF
size: few; V: TRBV7-9; D: -; J: TRBJ2-7; DNA: TGTGCCAGCAGCACCGCCTACGAGCAGTACTTC; CDR3: CASSTAYEQYF
size: -; V: TRBV11-3; D: TRBD1; J: TRBJ2-2; DNA: TGTGCCAGCAGCTTAGATCGAGGGACAGGGGGCATCGGGGAGCTGTTTTTT; CDR3: CASSLDRGTGGIGELFF
size: -; V: TRBV6-1; D: TRBD1; J: TRBJ1-1; DNA: TGTGCCAGCAGTGAAGTCCCAACAGGGGTAACTGAAGCTTTCTTT; CDR3: CASSEVPTGVTEAFF
size: once; V: TRBV9; D: -; J: TRBJ1-2; DNA: TGTGCCAGCAGCCCTTCCCTCGGGACTGGACGAGGCTACACCTTC; CDR3: CASSPSLGTGRGYTF
size: -; V: TRBV27; D: TRBD1; J: TRBJ1-5; DNA: TGTGCCAGCAGTTTAAGGCAGGGGGCATGGCCCCAGCATTTT; CDR3: CASSLRQGAWPQHF
size: once; V: TRBV4-3; D: TRBD2; J: TRBJ2-1; DNA: TGCGCCAGCAGCCAGGGGAACGGGGGGGCGGTCGATGAGCAGTTCTTC; CDR3: CASSQGNGGAVDEQFF
size: -; V: TRBV2; D: -; J: TRBJ1-1; DNA: TGTGCCAGCAGTGAAGCGATTGAGGGTGAAGCTTTCTTT; CDR3: CASSEAIEGEAFF
size: -; V: TRBV7-2; D: TRBD2; J: TRBJ2-2; DNA: TGTGCCAGCAGCCCCATGACTCGCGGGGGGGGTACCGGGGAGCTGTTTTTT; CDR3: CASSPMTRGGGTGELFF
size: once; V: TRBV3-1/TRBV3-2; D: -; J: TRBJ1-2; DNA: TGTGCCAGCAGTATACAGGCTAACTATGGCTACACCTTC; CDR3: CASSIQANYGYTF
size: -; V: TRBV19; D: -; J: TRBJ1-5; DNA: TGTGCCAGTAGTACCCAGCGGGAATATCAGCCCCAGCATTTT; CDR3: CASSTQREYQPQHF
size: -; V: TRBV6-5; D: -; J: TRBJ1-1; DNA: TGTGCCAGCAGCCGCGATCTGAACACTGAAGCTTTCTTT; CDR3: CASSRDLNTEAFF
size: -; V: TRBV9; D: TRBD1; J: TRBJ1-1; DNA: TGTGCCAGCAGCGTCGGACAGGGAAGAACTGAAGCTTTCTTT; CDR3: CASSVGQGRTEAFF
size: -; V: TRBV30; D: TRBD2; J: TRBJ2-7; DNA: TGTGCCTGGAGTGTAGGATTCCCAGGACTAGCGGGGTTTTCCTACGAGCAGTACTTC; CDR3: CAWSVGFPGLAGFSYEQYF
size: once; V: TRBV30; D: -; J: TRBJ2-1; DNA: TGTGCCTGGAGTGGGTGGCAGGGGTTCTACAATGAGCAGTTCTTC; CDR3: CAWSGWQGFYNEQFF
size: -; V: TRBV9; D: TRBD1; J: TRBJ2-7; DNA: TGTGCCAGCAGCGTCCTGGGGACAGGGGGCTACGAGCAGTACTTC; CDR3: CASSVLGTGGYEQYF
size: once; V: TRBV5-1; D: TRBD2; J: TRBJ2-1; DNA: TGCGCCAGCAGCTTGTCACACCTCGGACTAGCCGATGAGCAGTTCTTC; CDR3: CASSLSHLGLADEQFF
size: -; V: TRBV9; D: -; J: TRBJ1-1; DNA: TGTGCCAGCAGCGTAGCGTCCATGAACACTGAAGCTTTCTTT; CDR3: CASSVASMNTEAFF
size: -; V: TRBV30; D: -; J: TRBJ2-7; DNA: TGTGCCTGGAGTTATAAGGGGCTCTCCTACGAGCAGTACTTC; CDR3: CAWSYKGLSYEQYF
size: -; V: TRBV7-6; D: TRBD1; J: TRBJ1-1; DNA: TGTGCCAGCAGCTTAGACAACAGGGGCACTGAAGCTTTCTTT; CDR3: CASSLDNRGTEAFF
size: -; V: TRBV11-3; D: TRBD1; J: TRBJ2-2; DNA: TGTGCCAGCAGCTCGGGACAGGGAATCGGGGAGCTGTTTTTT; CDR3: CASSSGQGIGELFF
size: -; V: TRBV6-5; D: -; J: TRBJ2-7; DNA: TGTGCCAGCAGCAGATATCAGGGAATGGACGAGCAGTACTTC; CDR3: CASSRYQGMDEQYF
size: -; V: TRBV7-6; D: -; J: TRBJ2-6; DNA: TGTGCCAGCAGCTCCCCGAGGGGCGGGACTGGGGCCAACGTCCTGACTTTC; CDR3: CASSSPRGGTGANVLTF
size: -; V: TRBV6-2/TRBV6-3; D: -; J: TRBJ1-6; DNA: TGTGCCAGCAGTTATCGCCGGGACAAGAATTCACCCCTCCACTTT; CDR3: CASSYRRDKNSPLHF
size: -; V: TRBV3-1/TRBV3-2; D: -; J: TRBJ1-2; DNA: TGTGCCAGCAGCCAAGGGTATGGCTACACCTTC; CDR3: CASSQGYGYTF
size: few; V: TRBV20-1; D: -; J: TRBJ1-2; DNA: TGCAGTGTCCCCCTCTATGGCTACACCTTC; CDR3: CSVPLYGYTF
size: once; V: TRBV7-3; D: TRBD2; J: TRBJ2-5; DNA: TGTGCCAGCAGCAGGGGACTAGCGACACACCAAGAGACCCAGTACTTC; CDR3: CASSRGLATHQETQYF
size: -; V: TRBV7-9; D: -; J: TRBJ1-1; DNA: TGTGCCAGTAACGACCTAGAAGCTGAAGCTTTCTTT; CDR3: CASNDLEAEAFF
size: -; V: TRBV11-2; D: -; J: TRBJ1-2; DNA: TGTGCCAGCAGCCGACAACTTCTAGGACAGTTAAACTATGGCTACACCTTC; CDR3: CASSRQLLGQLNYGYTF
size: -; V: TRBV5-5; D: -; J: TRBJ1-3; DNA: TGTGCCAGCAGCGTTTCAGAGTCAGGAAACACCATATATTTT; CDR3: CASSVSESGNTIYF
size: -; V: TRBV27; D: -; J: TRBJ1-6; DNA: TGTGCCAGCAGGGAGGGGTCCCTTAATTCACCCCTCCACTTT; CDR3: CASREGSLNSPLHF
size: -; V: TRBV2; D: -; J: TRBJ2-5; DNA: TGTGCCAGTCAGACGGAGACCCAGTACTTC; CDR3: CASQTETQYF
size: few; V: TRBV19; D: -; J: TRBJ1-2; DNA: TGTGCCAGTAGTATTCTCAACGTAGCAAAAGGGTTTTATGGCTACACCTTC; CDR3: CASSILNVAKGFYGYTF
size: -; V: TRBV3-1/TRBV3-2; D: TRBD2; J: TRBJ2-5; DNA: TGTGCCAGCAGCCGACGACTAGCGGGGGTGACGGGGGAGACCCAGTACTTC; CDR3: CASSRRLAGVTGETQYF
size: -; V: TRBV2; D: -; J: TRBJ2-3; DNA: TGTGCCAGCAGTCCTGCACGAGACACAGATACGCAGTATTTT; CDR3: CASSPARDTDTQYF
size: -; V: TRBV6-1; D: -; J: TRBJ1-5; DNA: TGTGCCAGCAGTTTAGACAGACCTGGGAATCAGCCCCAGCATTTT; CDR3: CASSLDRPGNQPQHF
size: -; V: TRBV9; D: TRBD1; J: TRBJ2-3; DNA: TGTGCCAGCAGCGCCTCAACCGGGACAGGGTCAGATACGCAGTATTTT; CDR3: CASSASTGTGSDTQYF